These T cell receptor beta chains were read from a single sample in a study of T cells in Graves' hyperthyroidism and ophthalmopathy. TCRdb itself ran the multiplex PCR reads through MiXCR, one entry per CDR3 protein. The top ten hold approximately 7.5% of the sample, which has fewer than 550,000 distinct CDR3 sequences, around 14% seen once. Input material: blood. The source is a woman younger than 35 with Graves' hyperthyroidism. Each CDR3 is given with its conserved first and last residue. A D gene is named only where the DNA matches it firmly. The size field is filled for only some rows; it gives once, few, many or a size class.

d_gene	v_gene	j_gene	abundance	CDR3nt	CDR3aa
-	TRBV18	TRBJ2-1	many	TGTGCCAGCTCACCAGGAACAGGGAAAAATGAGCAGTTCTTC	CASSPGTGKNEQFF
-	TRBV19	TRBJ2-7	-	TGTGCCAGTAGTATTGGGGCCGGGGCCTTCTACGAGCAGTACTTC	CASSIGAGAFYEQYF
-	TRBV27	TRBJ2-2	many	TGTGCCAGCAGTTCCAGGATCAGCGGAGTCACCGGGGAGCTGTTTTTT	CASSSRISGVTGELFF
-	TRBV5-1	TRBJ1-2	many	TGCGCCAGCAAGGAGGGGGGTTCCTATGGCTACACCTTC	CASKEGGSYGYTF
TRBD2	TRBV7-2	TRBJ2-1	many	TGTGCCACCTCCTTAGGGACTAGCGGGGGAGGAAAGGAGCAGTTCTTC	CATSLGTSGGGKEQFF
TRBD2	TRBV7-9	TRBJ2-5	many	TGTGCCAGCAGCTTCTCCTCGACTAGCGGGAAAGGGACCCAGTACTTC	CASSFSSTSGKGTQYF
-	TRBV6-1	TRBJ1-1	many	TGTGCCAGCAGTTCCGCGGCCAGGGTGGGTACTGAAGCTTTCTTT	CASSSAARVGTEAFF
-	TRBV7-8	TRBJ2-2	few	TGTGCCAGCCGGGGGATCCGGGGCACCGGGGAGCTGTTTTTT	CASRGIRGTGELFF
-	TRBV7-2	TRBJ2-2	few	TGTGCCAGCAGCCCCGCCCCGGGGTTCGCGGGCGCCCCCACAAACACCGGGGAGCTGTTTTTT	CASSPAPGFAGAPTNTGELFF
-	TRBV5-6	TRBJ2-5	many	TGTGCCAGCAGCCGGCCCTGGGAGACCCAGTACTTC	CASSRPWETQYF
-	TRBV7-3	TRBJ2-6	many	TGTGCCAGCAGTCCTCGTGAACAGGGCTACTCTGGGGCCAACGTCCTGACTTTC	CASSPREQGYSGANVLTF
TRBD2	TRBV6-1	TRBJ2-1	many	TGTGCCAGCAGCCTAGGGGTTCCCTTGGGGGGGAGGGCCTCTGGTGAGCAGTTCTTC	CASSLGVPLGGRASGEQFF
-	TRBV20-1	TRBJ2-3	-	TGCAGTGCTTCGGGGGGGATCCAGGGGGCAGATACGCAGTATTTT	CSASGGIQGADTQYF
TRBD2	TRBV6-2/TRBV6-3	TRBJ2-3	-	TGTGCCAGCAGTTTTCTAGCGGGGGATGGCACAGATACGCAGTATTTT	CASSFLAGDGTDTQYF
-	TRBV18	TRBJ1-2	many	TGTGCCAGCTCAGGGACTGCGGGTGCTAACTATGGCTACACCTTC	CASSGTAGANYGYTF
TRBD1	TRBV6-4	TRBJ2-3	many	TGTGCCAGCAGTGACTCGGACAGGGGGGACACAGATACGCAGTATTTT	CASSDSDRGDTDTQYF
-	TRBV27	TRBJ2-7	many	TGTGCCAGCAGTTTATTAGTGGGGCAGGGAGGCGAGCAGTACTTC	CASSLLVGQGGEQYF
-	TRBV25-1	TRBJ2-7	many	TGTGCCAGCAGCTTCGCAGACATCTACGAGCAGTACTTC	CASSFADIYEQYF
-	TRBV28	TRBJ2-1	many	TGTGCCAGCAGTTTTTCGGTTGGTCCCTTTATCTCCTACAATGAGCAGTTCTTC	CASSFSVGPFISYNEQFF
TRBD1	TRBV24-1	TRBJ2-1	many	TGTGCCACCACCGGGACAGGAGAGAATGAGCAGTTCTTC	CATTGTGENEQFF
-	TRBV7-6	TRBJ2-7	many	TGTGCCAGCAGCCCTCAGGGGAGGTCCTCTCGTGAGCAGTACTTC	CASSPQGRSSREQYF